This T cell receptor beta chain comes out of a study of T cell responses to AZD1222 COVID-19 vaccine. Germline V CDR1 and CDR2: KGHDR, SFDVKD. With 8 bases removed from V and 1 base from J, the gap between germline ends came to 10 bases. The CDR3 runs 13 residues. Method: immunoSEQ multiplex PCR; TCRdb's copy keeps in-frame clones and lacks some. The sample yields more than 110,000 clones, around 93% seen once. The V call is TRBV24-1, the J call TRBJ1-1; D gene unclear. The TCR comes from an adult in good health. The sequencing here drew on peripheral blood, taken on day 0 of AZD1222 vaccination. Here the CDR3 reads CATNDDRNTEAFF. The CDR3 region has the DNA TGTGCCACCAACGACGACCGGAACACTGAAGCTTTCTTT.